This T cell receptor (beta chain) was captured by sequencing in a study of OX40 agonist ivuxolimab in advanced cancers. Using immunoSEQ multiplex PCR, the repertoire was profiled, and TCRdb retains in-frame clones only, with some absent. The sample lists about 35,000 clones; about nine tenths were seen once. Trimming removed 6 bases from V and 1 base from J, with 13 bases in between. The CDR3 has 14 amino acids. Germline CDR1 SEHNR, CDR2 FQNEAQ (reference sequence). This chain connects TRBV7-9 to TRBJ2-7; tentative D call: TRBD1 (6 bases). Here the sequenced sample was CD4+ or CD8+ T cells sorted from blood, taken in a trial of the OX40 agonist ivuxolimab. The source of this sequence is an adult with an advanced solid tumor such as melanoma, head and neck, liver or kidney cancer. The CDR3 loop reads CASRTADSSYEQYF. The CDR3 region has the DNA TGTGCCAGCAGAACCGCGGACAGTTCCTACGAGCAGTACTTC.